Sequencing of this TCR beta chain was carried out in a study of type 1 regulatory T cells. Study summary: An in vitro protocol generated T-allo10, a Tr1-enriched, alloantigen-specific CD4 T cell product.

Germline CDR1 SEHNR, CDR2 FQNEAQ (reference sequence). Trimming cost V 3 bases and J 1 base, with 11 bases left between them. The CDR3 spans 15 residues. TCRdb re-called the reads through MiXCR, storing one row per CDR3 protein. The table has approximately 100,000 distinct CDR3 sequences, 31% seen once; the top ten hold around 2.3%. The gene calls are TRBV7-9 and TRBJ2-3; D gene uncertain. The sample consisted of CD4+ T cells, either the whole sample or a sorted fraction (not recorded which). The clonotype comes from a human donor in good health. CDR3 residues: CASSFGGSGTDTQYF. The CDR3 DNA follows: TGTGCCAGCAGCTTCGGTGGCAGCGGCACAGATACGCAGTATTTT.